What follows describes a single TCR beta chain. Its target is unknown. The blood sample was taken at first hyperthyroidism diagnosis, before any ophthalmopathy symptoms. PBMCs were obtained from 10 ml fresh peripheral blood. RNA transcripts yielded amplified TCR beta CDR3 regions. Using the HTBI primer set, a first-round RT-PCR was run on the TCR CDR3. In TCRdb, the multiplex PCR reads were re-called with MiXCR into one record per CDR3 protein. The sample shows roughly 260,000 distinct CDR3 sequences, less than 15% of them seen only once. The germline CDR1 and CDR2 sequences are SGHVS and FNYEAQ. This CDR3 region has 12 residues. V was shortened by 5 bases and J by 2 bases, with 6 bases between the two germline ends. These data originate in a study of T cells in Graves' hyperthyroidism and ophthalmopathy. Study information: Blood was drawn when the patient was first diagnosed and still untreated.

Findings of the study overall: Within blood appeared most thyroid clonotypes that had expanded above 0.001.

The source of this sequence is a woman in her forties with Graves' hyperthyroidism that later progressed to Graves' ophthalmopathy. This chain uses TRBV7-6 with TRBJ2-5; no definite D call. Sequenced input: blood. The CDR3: CASSKLQETQYF. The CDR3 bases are TGTGCCAGCAGCAAGCTACAAGAGACCCAGTACTTC.